These T cell receptor beta chains were read from a single sample in a study of cytomegalovirus exposure and HLA in healthy donors. Libraries were prepared by immunoSEQ multiplex PCR; TCRdb keeps only in-frame clonotypes and omits some of them. The sample holds 130,000 or so clones, roughly 91% seen once. Sequenced input: PBMCs. Receptors originate from a man aged 25-40 years in good health and CMV-seronegative. Each CDR3 is given with its conserved first and last residue. Size values are once, few and many counts, or a class for expanded clones, and some rows have none.

TRBV14,TRBJ2-7,-,CASSRLLGAYEQYF
TRBV27,TRBJ1-5,-,CASSPGQGDQPQHF
TRBV18,TRBJ1-3,-,CASSPRQGEAVGNTIYF
TRBV19,TRBJ2-3,-,CASQRSIALTDTQYF
TRBV4-2,TRBJ1-6,-,CASSLPGQGVPRLHF
TRBV27,TRBJ1-2,-,CASRRDQQGYGYTF
TRBV6-4,TRBJ1-6,many,CASSDSGNSPLHF
TRBV9,TRBJ2-7,-,CASSVAGLAGFYEQYF
TRBV7-2,TRBJ2-5,-,CASSLVQGARETQYF
TRBV5-1,TRBJ2-1,-,CASSNRDSPQGEQFF
TRBV5-4,TRBJ2-5,-,CASSLGELQETQYF
TRBV4-1,TRBJ1-6,-,CASSQEVKTGGNSPLHF
TRBV4-1,TRBJ1-1,-,CASSQEATGMNTEAFF
TRBV29-1,TRBJ1-1,-,CSVEDVVNTEAFF
TRBV6-1,TRBJ2-7,-,CASSEVLTGVSYEQYF
TRBV7-9,TRBJ2-7,few,CASSWAGTLEQYF